This passage covers 28 T cell receptor beta chains from one sample sequenced in a study of regulatory T cells in long-lasting Graves disease. Arm-PCR of CDR3 regions with iRepertoire HTBI primers generated TCR beta libraries. TCRdb independently ran MiXCR on the multiplex PCR reads; one entry per CDR3 protein. The sample has approximately 360,000 distinct CDR3 sequences, 23% seen once. Stated time point: persistent/refractory GD, antithyroid drugs over 5 years with positive TRAb. PBMC-derived RNA was used for the TCR library. This sample comprised peripheral blood mononuclear cells (PBMCs), obtained when the disease was refractory, from a patient treated with antithyroid drugs. The receptors here all came from a woman between 35 and 50 years old with Graves disease.

This clonotype appeared many times. The rearrangement uses TRBV7-2 and TRBJ1-1, with D unresolved. Trimming took off 4 bases at V and 1 base at J, with 10 bases between the two ends. Germline V gene sequence: CDR1 SGHTA, CDR2 FQGNSA. The CDR3 extends over 14 amino acids. The DNA of the CDR3 is TGTGCCAGCAGCTCGCAAAGAGGGAACACTGAAGCTTTCTTT. It is translated as CASSSQRGNTEAFF.

This clonotype turned up a few times. Since a much larger clone is just one base distant, this may be a read error. The chain links TRBV7-9 to TRBJ2-7; D gene ambiguous. The V end was cut by 3 bases, the J end by 3 bases, with 3 bases between. The germline V gene encodes CDR1 SEHNR and CDR2 FQNEAQ (reference sequence). The CDR3 runs 11 residues. DNA for the CDR3: TGTGCCAGCAGCTTCGACTACGAGCAGTACTTC. Its translation is CASSFDYEQYF.

V usage is TRBV7-8 and J usage is TRBJ2-4, with D possibly being TRBD1 or TRBD2 (5 bases each). Germline CDR1 is SGHVS and CDR2 is FQNEAQ. The CDR3 covers 18 residues. V lost 1 base and J lost 1, with 17 bases in between. In nucleotides, the CDR3 is TGTGCCAGCAGCTTAGAAACCCGGGGACGGAGGGCCAAAAACATTCAGTACTTC. Translating it yields CASSLETRGRRAKNIQYF.

A single count supports this clonotype. This chain uses TRBV12-3 or TRBV12-4 with TRBJ1-2; D is possibly TRBD1 (5 bases). The V end was cut by 6 bases, the J end by 5 bases, with 13 bases between. The length of the CDR3 is 13 residues. In DNA, the CDR3 is TGTGCCAGCAGCGGGACCTCCGGGTATGGCTACACCTTC. This gives the protein CASSGTSGYGYTF.

There are a few counts of this clonotype. This sequence joins TRBV11-2 and TRBJ2-3, with a tentative D call TRBD1 (5 bases). Looked up from germline, CDR1 is SGHAT and CDR2 is FQNNGV. The CDR3 runs 13 residues. Between the trimmed V and J ends, which lost 5 bases and 9 bases, there was a span of 15 bases. CDR3 region: CASSPGPHTTQYF. The CDR3 nucleotides are TGTGCCAGCAGCCCAGGGCCCCATACAACGCAGTATTTT. Full variable domain (remainder filled in from reference TRBV11-2 and TRBJ2-3): EAGVAQSPRYKIIEKRQSVAFWCNPISGHATLYWYQQILGQGPKLLIQFQNNGVVDDSQLPKDRFSAERLKGVDSTLKIQPAKLEDSAVYLCASSPGPHTTQYFGPGTRLTVL.

To note about this clonotype: Germline is not matched at one junction end, which may reflect a read error. V and J are TRBV27 and TRBJ2-2; D may be TRBD2 (5 bases). Germline V CDR1 and CDR2: MNHEY, SMNVEV (reference sequence). The CDR3 length is 15 residues. The CDR3 protein is CASSPYSVDTGELLF. CDR3 in DNA: TGTGCCAGCAGTCCGTACAGCGTCGACACCGGGGAGCTGTTGTTT.

A word on this clonotype: Only one base separates this from a far larger clonotype, so it likely reflects a read error. The CDR3 ends on some other residue instead of the conserved phenylalanine or tryptophan, so this is likely a read error. The chain is built from TRBV7-3 and TRBJ2-2, with TRBD1 as a possible D gene (5 bases). The J call may be wrong; the DNA end is better matched by TRBJ1-1. CDR1 is SGHTA, CDR2 FQGTGA, per germline. The CDR3 covers 13 residues. The CDR3 protein is CASSLIGGGIAFL. DNA for the CDR3: TGTGCCAGCAGCTTAATCGGGGGGGGAATAGCTTTCCTT.

The chain links TRBV28 to TRBJ2-3; 7 bases are shared with TRBD2. CDR1 is MDHEN and CDR2 is SYDVKM in the germline V gene. This CDR3 has 14 amino acids. V trimming: 3 bases; J trimming: 2 bases; junction bases outside the gene matches: 2. CDR3 nucleotides: TGTGCCAGCAGTTTTAGCGGGCACACAGATACGCAGTATTTT. It codes for CASSFSGHTDTQYF. The complete variable domain, with remaining parts taken from reference TRBV28 and TRBJ2-3, reads DVKVTQSSRYLVKRTGEKVFLECVQDMDHENMFWYRQDPGLGLRLIYFSYDVKMKEKGDIPEGYSVSREKKERFSLILESASTNQTSMYLCASSFSGHTDTQYFGPGTRLTVL.

In regard to this clonotype: This sequence may be a read error, since a much larger clone differs from it by one base. CDR3: CATMGAQYF. DNA for the CDR3: TGTGCCACCATGGGGGCGCAGTACTTC. The J gene is TRBJ2-7, the V gene TRBV24-1; TRBD1 is a possible D gene (6 bases). The CDR3 loop spans 9 amino acids. The V end was cut by 8 bases, the J end by 9 bases, with 7 bases between. Germline lookup yields CDR1 KGHDR and CDR2 SFDVKD.

This clonotype appeared many times. The V call is TRBV10-3, the J call TRBJ1-5; 9 bases match TRBD1. J was trimmed by 6 bases and V by 4 bases; bases with no gene match: 7. The CDR3 totals 15 residues. Germline V gene sequence: CDR1 ENHRY, CDR2 SYGVKD. This CDR3 reads CAISGDRVGSQPQHF. The DNA of the CDR3 is TGTGCCATCAGTGGGGACAGGGTAGGCAGTCAGCCCCAGCATTTT.

This clonotype has at least ten counts. Here the CDR3 DNA reads TGTGCCAGCAGTGAATTGACAGTTAACACTGAAGCTTTCTTT. Its translation: CASSELTVNTEAFF. The J gene is TRBJ1-1, the V gene TRBV2, with a possible D match to TRBD1 (5 bases). There are 14 residues in the CDR3. Trimming removed 2 bases at V and 2 bases at J, with 9 bases between. Germline loops: CDR1 SNHLY, CDR2 FYNNEI.

This clonotype was seen repeatedly, ten times or more. The rearrangement joins TRBV16 to TRBJ2-7; perhaps TRBD1 as D (5 bases). Germline V lookup: CDR1 KGHSY, CDR2 FQNENV. V was clipped by 0 bases and J by 0 bases, with 15 bases between them. The CDR3 extends over 17 amino acids. CDR3 loop: CASSQSVGRASSYEQYF. The CDR3 DNA reads as TGTGCCAGCAGCCAATCGGTTGGCAGGGCGAGCTCCTACGAGCAGTACTTC.

The chain recombines TRBV27 with TRBJ2-1; 7 positions agree with TRBD2. Trimming at V came to 7 bases and at J to 4 bases, leaving 22 bases not matched to a gene. The CDR3 has 19 amino acids. CDR1 is MNHEY and CDR2 is SMNVEV in the germline V gene (reference sequence). DNA of the CDR3: TGTGCCAGCATACGAAAAACCCCCCGTTGGGAGGGGAGGTACAATGAGCAGTTCTTC. This codes for CASIRKTPRWEGRYNEQFF.

The table lists this clonotype with many counts. The V and J genes are TRBV2 and TRBJ2-7; perhaps TRBD2 as D (6 bases). Per germline, CDR1 SNHLY and CDR2 FYNNEI. The V and J ends lost 6 bases and 3 bases respectively, with 18 bases between them. This CDR3 has 15 amino acids. Here the CDR3 DNA reads TGTGCCAGCAGCGAATTGACTAGGAAGCTCTACGAGCAGTACTTC. As protein: CASSELTRKLYEQYF.

The chain joins TRBV14 to TRBJ2-7; no firm D call. V gave up 3 bases and J gave up 7 bases, with 16 bases separating them. From germline, CDR1 is SGHDN and CDR2 FVKESK. The CDR3 spans 14 residues. The CDR3 DNA is TGTGCCAGCAGCCAGGCAGGCCGAGTTTATGAGCAGTACTTC. This gives the protein CASSQAGRVYEQYF.

Ten or more counts support this clonotype. The chain recombines TRBV2 with TRBJ1-5, with D unclear. Germline CDR1 reads SNHLY; CDR2 reads FYNNEI. The CDR3 has 14 residues. Trimming stripped 6 bases from V and 0 bases from J, with 9 bases between. The DNA of the CDR3 is TGTGCCAGCAGGGGGTCGACTAGCAATCAGCCCCAGCATTTT. Translating gives CASRGSTSNQPQHF.

The genes are TRBV6-1 and TRBJ2-7; 8 bases match TRBD1. Germline trimming cut 6 bases from V and 4 bases from J; bases unmatched to any gene: 8. CDR1 and CDR2 (germline): MNHNS, SASEGT. The CDR3 loop spans 14 amino acids. The CDR3 DNA is TGTGCCAGCAGCCAGACAGGGGTGGGTTACGAGCAGTACTTC. Encoded protein: CASSQTGVGYEQYF.

This clonotype was recorded a few times. J is TRBJ2-2 and V is TRBV12-3 or TRBV12-4; 7 bases line up with TRBD1. J was trimmed by 0 bases and V by 6 bases; bases with no gene match: 4. CDR3 size: 15 residues. The CDR3 sequence: CASRIGTANTGELFF. The CDR3 DNA sequence: TGTGCCAGCAGAATCGGGACAGCGAACACCGGGGAGCTGTTTTTT.

The sample holds many counts of this clonotype. The rearrangement joins TRBV28 to TRBJ1-2, with D possibly being TRBD1 (5 bases). Trimming shortened V by 6 bases and J by 5 bases, and 13 bases separated the two germline ends. Looked up from germline, CDR1 is MDHEN and CDR2 is SYDVKM. The CDR3 covers 13 residues. For the CDR3, the DNA is TGTGCCAGCAGCGGGACTTACGCTTATGGCTACACCTTC. It specifies CASSGTYAYGYTF.

This clonotype was seen many times. The chain is built from TRBV7-9 and TRBJ2-5; 7 bases line up with TRBD1. V was pared by 4 bases and J by 5 bases, with 13 bases of the junction left unmatched. The CDR3 totals 16 residues. CDR1 and CDR2 (germline): SEHNR, FQNEAQ (reference sequence). CDR3 sequence: CASSSSGGWGVETQYF. The CDR3 nucleotides read TGTGCCAGCAGCTCCTCAGGGGGTTGGGGTGTTGAGACCCAGTACTTC.

This clonotype was picked up a small number of times. The genes are TRBV29-1 and TRBJ1-1; D is undetermined. This CDR3 region has 13 residues. Germline CDR1 SQVTM, CDR2 ANQGSEA. The V end lost 6 bases, the J end lost 1 base, and 12 bases lay between the germline ends. The CDR3 bases are TGCAGCGTCGCCCGACCGGGGAACACTGAAGCTTTCTTT. Translated, it gives CSVARPGNTEAFF.

Many counts were recorded for this clonotype. The chain employs TRBV20-1 and TRBJ2-7; TRBD2 matches at 14 bases. V gave up 2 bases and J gave up 7 bases; unmatched junction bases: 4. The length of the CDR3 is 14 residues. Germline CDR1 is DFQATT and CDR2 is SNEGSKA (reference sequence). The CDR3 spells CSARQGLAGVEQYF. As DNA, the CDR3 is TGCAGTGCTAGACAGGGACTAGCGGGAGTGGAGCAGTACTTC.

V gene TRBV6-2 or TRBV6-3 combines with J gene TRBJ2-6; possibly TRBD1 for D (6 bases). Germline CDR1 MNHEY, CDR2 SVGEGT. The CDR3 is made up of 16 amino acids. Trimming pared 0 bases from V and 3 bases from J, leaving 9 bases between. This chain's CDR3 is CASSYSPGVGANVLTF. The CDR3 coding sequence is TGTGCCAGCAGTTACTCCCCAGGGGTTGGGGCCAACGTCCTGACTTTC.

This clonotype appeared many times. The chain employs TRBV12-3 or TRBV12-4 and TRBJ1-5, with 8 bases aligning to TRBD1. Trimming at V came to 3 bases and at J to 6 bases, leaving 7 bases not matched to a gene. The CDR3 consists of 15 residues. The CDR3 protein is CASSLGAGGGQPQHF. CDR3 DNA: TGTGCCAGCAGTTTGGGGGCAGGGGGCGGTCAGCCCCAGCATTTT.

This clonotype has ten or more counts. This chain joins TRBV2 and TRBJ1-5, with TRBD1 matching 8 bases. V lost 6 bases and J lost 1; bases outside the gene matches: 5. Germline values: CDR1 SNHLY, CDR2 FYNNEI. This CDR3 comprises 15 residues. CDR3 nucleotides: TGTGCCAGCAGGGTGACAGGGGAAAGCAATCAGCCCCAGCATTTT. This sequence encodes CASRVTGESNQPQHF.

This rearrangement joins TRBV20-1 to TRBJ2-2, with TRBD2 matching 11 bases. CDR3 length: 16 amino acids. Germline values: CDR1 DFQATT, CDR2 SNEGSKA (reference sequence). V trimming: 6 bases; J trimming: 2 bases; junction bases outside the gene matches: 8. The CDR3 DNA reads as TGCAGTGCCCCGGCCCTAGCGGGAGGAAACACCGGGGAGCTGTTTTTT. It codes for CSAPALAGGNTGELFF.

Only a few counts were recorded for this clonotype. The J gene is TRBJ2-7, the V gene TRBV19, with 7 bases aligning to TRBD1. CDR1 is LNHDA, CDR2 SQIVND, per germline (reference sequence). There are 15 residues in the CDR3. V trimming: 7 bases; J trimming: 3 bases; junction bases outside the gene matches: 12. CDR3 amino acids: CASTKRGDSLYEQYF. The CDR3, as DNA: TGTGCCAGTACCAAGAGAGGGGACAGCCTCTACGAGCAGTACTTC.

This clonotype was counted only a few times. V gene TRBV7-2 combines with J gene TRBJ2-1; 7 bases agree with TRBD2. CDR3 size: 16 residues. Germline trimming cut 2 bases from V and 4 bases from J; bases unmatched to any gene: 8. Germline CDR1 reads SGHTA; CDR2 reads FQGNSA. CDR3 DNA sequence: TGTGCCAGCAGCTTAAGGGTTAGCGGGCTTTACAATGAGCAGTTCTTC. Protein product: CASSLRVSGLYNEQFF. The full variable domain, completed using reference TRBV7-2 and TRBJ2-1, is GAGVSQSPSNKVTEKGKDVELRCDPISGHTALYWYRQSLGQGLEFLIYFQGNSAPDKSGLPSDRFSAERTGGSVSTLTIQRTQQEDSAVYLCASSLRVSGLYNEQFFGPGTRLTVL.